The present T cell receptor beta chain was sequenced within a study of PD-1 blockade in classical Hodgkin lymphoma. Study conclusions and caveats: Reports described newly diagnosed patients as having lower baseline TCR diversity than healthy donors. The drivers behind the repertoire differences, possibly disease activity or prior therapy, remain undefined. A significant rise in TCR diversity by C4D1 was seen for CD4+ but not CD8+ cells.

Note on this clone: Its antigen is not identified.

With no exception, relapse followed autologous stem cell transplantation in all patients, and brentuximab vedotin exposure varied. TCRdb keeps only in-frame clones here, not all; method: immunoSEQ multiplex PCR. The sample includes almost 85,000 clones, around 90% of them seen just once. Germline assignment: CDR1 SGHVS and CDR2 FQNEAQ. CDR3 length: 10 residues. The V and J ends lost 7 bases and 2 bases respectively, with 1 base between them. This sequence was found in a human donor with classical Hodgkin lymphoma. This chain links TRBV7-8 with TRBJ2-3; D gene ambiguous. The material was peripheral blood mononuclear cells (PBMCs), obtained at baseline. CDR3 residues: CASNTDTQYF. The CDR3 DNA is TGTGCCAGCAACACAGATACGCAGTATTTT. The entire variable domain, with the rest obtained from reference TRBV7-8 and TRBJ2-3, is as follows: GAGVSQSPRYKVAKRGQDVALRCDPISGHVSLFWYQQALGQGPEFLTYFQNEAQLDKSGLPSDRFFAERPEGSVSTLKIQRTQQEDSAVYLCASNTDTQYFGPGTRLTVL.